The rows below give T cell receptor beta chains drawn from one sample of a study of cytomegalovirus exposure and HLA in healthy donors. Measured with immunoSEQ multiplex PCR; TCRdb has only the in-frame clones, and not every one. This sample has around 75,000 clones, with just under 85% found just once. The source material was PBMCs. The receptors stem from a man younger than 40 in good health and CMV-seronegative. Each CDR3 is given with its conserved first and last residue. A D gene is named only where the DNA matches it firmly. Clone size is shown for a subset of rows, as once, few, many or a class of expanded clone.

V,J,D,size,DNA,CDR3
TRBV5-5,TRBJ2-7,TRBD1,.,TGTGCCAGCAGGCCTGGACAGGGATCCGCCGAGCAGTACTTC,CASRPGQGSAEQYF
TRBV5-1,TRBJ1-3,.,.,TGCGCCAGCAGCTTAGGGGGGGTAGAAAACACCATATATTTT,CASSLGGVENTIYF
TRBV11-2,TRBJ2-2,.,few,TGTGCCAGCAGCTTAGGGTGGAGGGCCCTAGGTAGCCGCGGGGAGCTGTTTTTT,CASSLGWRALGSRGELFF
TRBV9,TRBJ1-5,.,.,TGTGCCAGCAGCGTAGGGAGAACGGGCAATCAGCCCCAGCATTTT,CASSVGRTGNQPQHF
TRBV4-2,TRBJ2-3,.,once,TGTGCCAGCAGCCCTCTATTAACAGATACGCAGTATTTT,CASSPLLTDTQYF
TRBV11-3,TRBJ1-2,.,.,TGTGCCAGCAGCTTATCGTACTTGTATGGCTACACCTTC,CASSLSYLYGYTF
TRBV7-9,TRBJ1-4,.,.,TGTGCCAGCGGACTCCGGGCAACTAATGAAAAACTGTTTTTT,CASGLRATNEKLFF
TRBV25-1,TRBJ2-7,.,.,TGTGCCAGCAGTGAATTAACGACAGGAGCCTACGAGCAGTACTTC,CASSELTTGAYEQYF
TRBV27,TRBJ2-3,TRBD2,.,TGTGCCAGCAGTTTCAGCTTGGCTAGCGGGAGGCCTGCAAGGGATACGCAGTATTTT,CASSFSLASGRPARDTQYF
TRBV5-5,TRBJ2-2,TRBD1,once,TGTGCCAGCAGCTGGCCGGGACAGGGGGTCACCGGGGAGCTGTTTTTT,CASSWPGQGVTGELFF
TRBV5-4,TRBJ1-1,.,.,TGTGCCAGCAGCCCCGGGGGGAAGAACACTGAAGCTTTCTTT,CASSPGGKNTEAFF
TRBV15,TRBJ2-3,TRBD2,.,TGTGCCACCAGCAGAGACTTAGCCCCTAGCGGGGAAGACACAGATACGCAGTATTTT,CATSRDLAPSGEDTDTQYF
TRBV5-4,TRBJ2-1,TRBD1,.,TGTGCCAGCAGCTTGACAGGGGGACATGAGCAGTTCTTC,CASSLTGGHEQFF
TRBV4-2,TRBJ2-7,.,.,TGTGCCAGCAGCCAAGAGACCCGGGGAACCCACGAGCAGTACTTC,CASSQETRGTHEQYF
TRBV7-3,TRBJ2-2,TRBD1,.,TGTGCCAGCAGCTGGGACAGCTACACCGGGGAGCTGTTTTTT,CASSWDSYTGELFF
TRBV7-3,TRBJ2-3,TRBD2,few,TGTGCCAGCAGCTCAGGACTAGCGACAGATACGCAGTATTTT,CASSSGLATDTQYF
TRBV6-6,TRBJ2-1,TRBD2,.,TGTGCCAGCAGTTCGCCAGCGGGAGGGCCATGGGAGCAGTTCTTC,CASSSPAGGPWEQFF
TRBV7-9,TRBJ2-7,.,.,TGTGCCAGCAGCCCCCCGCGGGGTTGGAACGAGCAGTACTTC,CASSPPRGWNEQYF
TRBV4-3,TRBJ2-1,.,.,TGCGCCAGCAGCCGAAACAGGCAACTCTCCTACAATGAGCAGTTCTTC,CASSRNRQLSYNEQFF
TRBV15,TRBJ2-5,.,.,TGTGCCACCAGCAGAGGCCCACCAGGGGAAGAGACCCAGTACTTC,CATSRGPPGEETQYF
TRBV19,TRBJ2-7,.,.,TGTGCCAGCTCGGCCGACATCTACGAGCAGTACTTC,CASSADIYEQYF
TRBV12-1,TRBJ1-5,.,many,TGTGCCAGCACTTCCCGCGTCAGGCAAAAGTATAGCAATCAGCCCCAGCATTTT,CASTSRVRQKYSNQPQHF
TRBV7-3,TRBJ2-1,TRBD2,.,TGTGCCAGCAGCTCTAGCGGCTTAGATGAGCAGTTCTTC,CASSSSGLDEQFF
TRBV2,TRBJ1-5,TRBD1,.,TGTGCCAGCAGTGAGGTAGGGGGCGGGTTGAGCAATCAGCCCCAGCATTTT,CASSEVGGGLSNQPQHF